This is a list of T cell receptor beta chains from one sample in a study of Ad26.COV2.S vaccination and SARS-CoV-2 variants. Measured with immunoSEQ multiplex PCR; TCRdb has only the in-frame clones, and not every one. The data contain approximately 420,000 clones, 88% of them singletons. Here the sequenced sample was peripheral blood, taken in a trial of Ad26.COV2.S vaccine versus placebo. The receptor source for this set is a person aged 18-60 years who received the Ad26.COV2.S COVID-19 vaccine or a placebo. The CDR3 runs from the conserved cysteine through the conserved F or W. D genes are given only for firm matches. Expanded clones are given a class, and other clones once, few, many or no size at all.

V gene,clone size,J gene,D gene,CDR3 DNA,CDR3 protein
TRBV9,NA,TRBJ1-5,NA,TGTGCCAGCAGCCTTACAGGGCGTAGCAATCAGCCCCAGCATTTT,CASSLTGRSNQPQHF
TRBV18,NA,TRBJ2-7,NA,TGTGCCAGCTCACTTAATCGGCAGGACGCCTACGAGCAGTACTTC,CASSLNRQDAYEQYF
TRBV24-1,NA,TRBJ2-7,NA,TGTGCCACCAGTGGAGGGGGGTCCGGCCTACACGAGCAGTACTTC,CATSGGGSGLHEQYF
TRBV14,once,TRBJ2-3,NA,TGTGCCAGCAGCCAAGGTGACTTTGGCCCAGATACGCAGTATTTT,CASSQGDFGPDTQYF
TRBV11-2,NA,TRBJ2-7,TRBD1,TGTGCCAGCAGCCATATCGCCGGGACAGCTCCCTACGAGCAGTACTTC,CASSHIAGTAPYEQYF
TRBV13,NA,TRBJ2-5,NA,TGTGCCAGCAGCTCCAGGGAGCAAGAGACCCAGTACTTC,CASSSREQETQYF
TRBV4-3,once,TRBJ1-1,TRBD1,TGCGCCAGCAGCATACGGACAGGGGGCACTGAAGCTTTCTTT,CASSIRTGGTEAFF
TRBV7-6,NA,TRBJ2-2,NA,TGTGCCAGCAGCTTAGTGTTCCTGGGGCGCGACACCGGGGAGCTGTTTTTT,CASSLVFLGRDTGELFF
TRBV18,NA,TRBJ1-1,NA,TGTGCCAGCTCACCACAGGCGGGGGGCCCTGAAGCTTTCTTT,CASSPQAGGPEAFF
TRBV23-1,few,TRBJ1-2,TRBD1,TGCGCCAGCAGGAAGACAGGGAATGGCTACACCTTC,CASRKTGNGYTF
TRBV7-2,few,TRBJ1-1,NA,TGTGCCAGCAGCTTCGGTGTTATGAACACTGAAGCTTTCTTT,CASSFGVMNTEAFF
TRBV11-2,NA,TRBJ2-3,NA,TGTGCCAGCAGACCCGCCCGGTGGGGGGTTGGCACAGATACGCAGTATTTT,CASRPARWGVGTDTQYF
TRBV12-1,NA,TRBJ1-5,NA,TGTGCCAGCAGCCGGGACAGGGAGGCTGGTCAGCCCCAGCATTTT,CASSRDREAGQPQHF
TRBV10-2,NA,TRBJ2-7,NA,TGCGCCAGCAGCCGTTCCGGGGCCACCTACGAGCAGTACTTC,CASSRSGATYEQYF
TRBV5-8,once,TRBJ2-6,NA,TGTGCCAGTAGGAGGTCTGGGGCCAACGTCCTGACTTTC,CASRRSGANVLTF
TRBV4-1,NA,TRBJ2-3,NA,TGCGCCAGCAGCCAAGATCGAGCGAGGGATACGCAGTATTTT,CASSQDRARDTQYF
TRBV6-5,NA,TRBJ2-4,NA,TGTGCCAGCAGTAACAGGGCCCACATTCAGTACTTC,CASSNRAHIQYF
TRBV7-9,NA,TRBJ2-7,TRBD1,TGTGCCAGCAGCCACCGGGACAGGCCCTACGAGCAGTACTTC,CASSHRDRPYEQYF
TRBV5-6,NA,TRBJ1-4,TRBD1,TGTGCCAGCAGCCTTATTAGCAGGGGGGATGAAAAACTGTTTTTT,CASSLISRGDEKLFF
TRBV4-1,NA,TRBJ2-3,NA,TGCGCCAGCAGCCCCCGCTCGAGTACCTCTCTGCCGCAGTATTTT,CASSPRSSTSLPQYF
TRBV3-1/TRBV3-2,NA,TRBJ2-7,NA,TGTGCCAGCAGCCAAGAGTTGTTGCCGTCGGAGCAGTACTTC,CASSQELLPSEQYF
TRBV6-2/TRBV6-3,NA,TRBJ2-7,NA,TGTGCCAGCAGTTTGGGGGGGGCCTCCGAGCAGTACTTC,CASSLGGASEQYF
TRBV5-4,NA,TRBJ2-5,NA,TGTGCCAGCAGCTTTGAGGGGAGGGAGACCCAGTACTTC,CASSFEGRETQYF
TRBV6-5,NA,TRBJ1-1,NA,TGTGCCAGCAAGGGGAGCTCTGAAGCTTTCTTT,CASKGSSEAFF
TRBV11-2,NA,TRBJ2-6,TRBD2,TGTGCCAGCAGCCTTGGGGGAGGGGCTGGGGCCAACGTCCTGACTTTC,CASSLGGGAGANVLTF
TRBV5-6,NA,TRBJ2-7,TRBD1,TGTGCCAGCAGCTTCCGGGACAGGGGCGCGCCTTACGAGCAGTACTTC,CASSFRDRGAPYEQYF
TRBV7-2,NA,TRBJ1-1,NA,TGTGCCAGCAGCTTTCAAAGAACCGGGACTGAAGCTTTCTTT,CASSFQRTGTEAFF
TRBV19,NA,TRBJ2-3,NA,TGTGCCAGTAACCAAAGGGGGGTTGCAGATACGCAGTATTTT,CASNQRGVADTQYF
TRBV15,once,TRBJ2-7,NA,TGTGCCACCAGCAGAGCTTACCAGGGTCCAGTCCTCTTC,CATSRAYQGPVLF
TRBV4-3,NA,TRBJ1-5,NA,TGCGCCAGCAGCCAAGAGAACCTGGGCTCGCATTTT,CASSQENLGSHF
TRBV18,NA,TRBJ2-7,NA,TGTGCCAGCTCACCCGGAGGGACGGAAACCTACGAGCAGTACTTC,CASSPGGTETYEQYF
TRBV6-1,few,TRBJ1-5,NA,TGTGCCAGCAGTGACGTGGGGGCAAAACAGCCCCAGCATTTT,CASSDVGAKQPQHF
TRBV14,NA,TRBJ1-4,NA,TGTGCCAGCAGCCAAACGGCCTTCGGAAAACTGTTTTTT,CASSQTAFGKLFF
TRBV5-1,NA,TRBJ1-1,NA,TGCGCCAGCAGCTCTGACGGGGGGATTAACACTGAAGCTTTCTTT,CASSSDGGINTEAFF
TRBV19,NA,TRBJ1-4,NA,TGTGCCAGTAGTTTTTCACGAGGTGGTGAAAAACTGTTTTTT,CASSFSRGGEKLFF
TRBV3-1/TRBV3-2,NA,TRBJ1-1,TRBD1,TGTGCCAGCAGCCGCACAGGGGACACTGAAGCTTTCTTT,CASSRTGDTEAFF
TRBV19,once,TRBJ2-1,NA,TGTGCCAGTAGCAGCTCGAGCTCCTACAATGAGCAGTTCTTC,CASSSSSSYNEQFF
TRBV6-1,NA,TRBJ1-4,NA,TGTGCCAGCAGTGAAGCGGGTAGCCGAGAAAAACTGTTTTTT,CASSEAGSREKLFF
TRBV30,few,TRBJ2-1,TRBD2,TGTGCCTGGAGTGATTTAGCGGGGGGCCTCAGATACAATGAGCAGTTCTTC,CAWSDLAGGLRYNEQFF
TRBV5-4,NA,TRBJ2-2,TRBD2,TGTGCCAGCAGCCTCGGGACTAGACCAGGGGGGGAGCTGTTTTTT,CASSLGTRPGGELFF
TRBV19,NA,TRBJ1-1,TRBD1,TGTGCCAGTAGTTCCTGGACAGGGAAAACTGAAGCTTTCTTT,CASSSWTGKTEAFF
TRBV7-9,few,TRBJ2-7,TRBD1,TGTGCCAGCAGCCCAGAAGGGACAGGGGTCGAGCAGTACTTC,CASSPEGTGVEQYF